The 27 T cell receptor beta chains below were found in one sample sequenced in a study of T cell changes during pregnancy in multiple sclerosis. TCRdb's copy holds only in-frame clones and misses some; the assay was immunoSEQ multiplex PCR. Here the sample spans approximately 43,000 clones, 94% being singletons. This sample comprised CD8+ T cells from peripheral blood mononuclear cells, obtained in the third trimester of pregnancy. These TCRs come from a female donor with multiple sclerosis, enrolled in a pregnancy study.

The chain has TRBV28 and TRBJ1-1, with unresolved D. CDR1 and CDR2 (germline): MDHEN, SYDVKM. Between the trimmed V and J ends, which lost 6 bases and 1 base, there was a span of 9 bases. The CDR3 is 13 amino acids. DNA of the CDR3: TGTGCCAGCAGACATCCGGGGAACACTGAAGCTTTCTTT. Amino acids: CASRHPGNTEAFF.

The gene calls are TRBV15 and TRBJ1-4; 7 positions agree with TRBD1. This CDR3 is 17 amino acids long. Trimming removed 1 base from V and 4 bases from J; junction bases left unmatched: 9. The germline V gene encodes CDR1 LNHNV and CDR2 YYDKDF (reference sequence). The CDR3 DNA follows: TGTGCCACCAGCAGAGGCCTAGGGACAGCATATAATGAAAAACTGTTTTTT. Translation gives CATSRGLGTAYNEKLFF.

The sample holds one count of this clone. The CDR3 here is CASTDRGRNNEQFF. CDR3 bases: TGTGCCAGCACCGACAGGGGGCGCAACAATGAGCAGTTCTTC. V and J are TRBV28 and TRBJ2-1; TRBD1 aligns across 10 bases. Germline lookup yields CDR1 MDHEN and CDR2 SYDVKM. The junction had 5 bases not matched to a gene; V was cut back by 7 bases and J by 5 bases. This CDR3 comprises 14 residues.

The chain couples TRBV6-5 to TRBJ2-7; 9 bases line up with TRBD1. The germline V gene has CDR1 MNHEY and CDR2 SVGAGI. This CDR3 spans 14 amino acids. V was pared by 3 bases and J by 3 bases, with 3 bases of the junction left unmatched. The CDR3 DNA follows: TGTGCCAGCAGTTATTTGGACAGGGGCTACGAGCAGTACTTC. Translated: CASSYLDRGYEQYF.

This clone was seen just once. The chain uses TRBV19 and TRBJ2-1; tentative D call: TRBD2 (6 bases). Germline-derived CDR1 and CDR2 are LNHDA and SQIVND (reference sequence). The CDR3 sequence is 12 residues long. Trimming removed 1 base at V and 9 bases at J, with 7 bases between. CDR3 bases: TGTGCCAGTAGTATAGCCGGGAGTGAGCAGTTCTTC. As protein: CASSIAGSEQFF.

This clone was counted once. This chain joins TRBV5-4 and TRBJ1-2; 12 bases are shared with TRBD1. Germline loops: CDR1 SGHNT, CDR2 YYREEE (reference sequence). V shed 4 bases and J 8 bases; nucleotides not matched to a gene: 9. The CDR3 is 15 residues long. The CDR3 nucleotides are TGTGCCAGCAGCCCCTGGGGACAGGGGGCTGAGGGCTACACCTTC. It codes for CASSPWGQGAEGYTF.

The rearrangement links TRBV7-9 to TRBJ2-7, with 15 bases aligning to TRBD2. The junction had 13 bases not matched to a gene; V was cut back by 1 base and J by 6 bases. CDR3 length: 19 residues. CDR1 is SEHNR and CDR2 is FQNEAQ in the germline V gene (reference sequence). DNA of the CDR3: TGTGCCAGCAGCTTAGAGGGACTAGCGGGAGGACTACCGGCGGGCGAGCAGTACTTC. This codes for CASSLEGLAGGLPAGEQYF.

The chain uses TRBV10-3 and TRBJ2-7, with 8 bases identical to TRBD1. Trimming took 6 bases from V and 1 from J; bases not matched to a gene: 5. The CDR3 is 14 amino acids. CDR1 and CDR2 (germline): ENHRY, SYGVKD. The CDR3 nucleotides are TGTGCCATCAGAGGAACAGGGGGGTCCTACGAGCAGTACTTC. It encodes CAIRGTGGSYEQYF.

This chain joins TRBV28 and TRBJ1-2; 10 nucleotides agree with TRBD1. This CDR3 is 14 amino acids long. V was pared by 5 bases and J by 6 bases, with 6 bases of the junction left unmatched. Germline CDR1 is MDHEN and CDR2 is SYDVKM. The CDR3 DNA reads TGTGCCAGCAGTGACCCCGGGACAGGGGATGGCTACACCTTC. It is translated as CASSDPGTGDGYTF.

The V gene is TRBV11-2, the J gene TRBJ1-1, with D possibly matching TRBD1 (5 bases). The CDR3 runs 16 residues. V lost 5 bases and J 3 bases, leaving 19 bases between the germline ends. Germline V lookup: CDR1 SGHAT, CDR2 FQNNGV. CDR3 sequence: CASSPGWDGRYTEAFF. As DNA, the CDR3 is TGTGCCAGCAGCCCAGGGTGGGACGGGAGGTACACTGAAGCTTTCTTT.

This clone was found once. This rearrangement joins TRBV19 to TRBJ2-5; D gene uncertain. The CDR3 consists of 12 residues. The V gene lost 3 bases and the J gene lost 7 bases, with 9 bases spanning the gap. Germline loops: CDR1 LNHDA, CDR2 SQIVND (reference sequence). CDR3 in DNA: TGTGCCAGTAGTATTGACTGGCGGACCCAGTACTTC. Its protein is CASSIDWRTQYF.

The chain joins TRBV12-5 to TRBJ2-2; 7 nucleotides agree with TRBD2. CDR1 is LGHNT and CDR2 is FRNRAP in the germline V gene. Trimming at V came to 0 bases and at J to 0 bases, leaving 7 bases not matched to a gene. This CDR3 is built from 18 residues. CDR3 amino acids: CASGLVFAGAANTGELFF. CDR3 sequence (DNA): TGTGCTAGTGGTTTGGTATTTGCGGGAGCCGCGAACACCGGGGAGCTGTTTTTT.

The chain employs TRBV13 and TRBJ2-7; 7 positions agree with TRBD2. Germline V gene sequence: CDR1 PRHDT, CDR2 FYEKMQ (reference sequence). The J segment lost 1 base and the V segment lost 8 bases, leaving 2 bases of the junction unmatched. The CDR3 contains 12 residues. Here the CDR3 DNA reads TGTGCCAGCGGGCGGGGGTCCTACGAGCAGTACTTC. It encodes CASGRGSYEQYF.

This chain uses TRBV6-5 with TRBJ1-1; possible D gene TRBD1, 6 bases. There are 15 residues in the CDR3. CDR1 MNHEY and CDR2 SVGAGI come from the germline V gene. V was cut by 6 bases and J by 0 bases, with 14 bases left in between. The CDR3 region has the DNA TGTGCCAGCAGCCTCTCGGACAGATTGAACACTGAAGCTTTCTTT. Protein product: CASSLSDRLNTEAFF.

V and J are TRBV7-6 and TRBJ2-7; D perhaps matches TRBD2 (6 bases). Between the trimmed V and J ends, which lost 6 bases and 0 bases, there was a span of 12 bases. Germline V lookup: CDR1 SGHVS, CDR2 FNYEAQ. The CDR3 has 14 amino acids. CDR3 nucleotides: TGTGCCAGCAGTTCCGGGACTTTCTCCTACGAGCAGTACTTC. Translated: CASSSGTFSYEQYF.

This chain connects TRBV6-1 to TRBJ2-7; 8 bases agree with TRBD1. This CDR3 is 15 amino acids long. After removal of 8 bases from V and 3 bases from J, the junction contained 12 bases not matched to a gene. In germline, CDR1 is MNHNS, CDR2 SASEGT. CDR3 amino acids: CASPREKDRVYEQYF. DNA of the CDR3: TGTGCCAGCCCCCGGGAGAAGGACAGGGTCTACGAGCAGTACTTC.

The chain combines TRBV4-3 with TRBJ2-1; TRBD2 matches at 7 bases. The CDR3 has 19 amino acids. The V gene end was trimmed by 2 bases and the J gene end by 1 base; junction bases not matched to a gene: 14. Looked up from germline, CDR1 is LGHNA and CDR2 is YSLEER. The CDR3 DNA is TGCGCCAGCAGCCAAAAACCCCACGGGGCGGGAGTGTCCTACAATGAGCAGTTCTTC. Translated: CASSQKPHGAGVSYNEQFF.

The V and J genes are TRBV4-3 and TRBJ2-1; 10 nucleotides line up with TRBD2. After removal of 0 bases from V and 4 bases from J, the junction contained 12 bases not matched to a gene. The germline V gene has CDR1 LGHNA and CDR2 YSLEER. There are 19 residues in the CDR3. The CDR3 DNA sequence: TGCGCCAGCAGCCAAGATCCCTCGACAGGGACTAGCGCTTACAATGAGCAGTTCTTC. Protein sequence: CASSQDPSTGTSAYNEQFF.

The chain uses TRBV19 and TRBJ2-1, with D unclear. There are 13 residues in the CDR3. Trimming left V 4 bases short and J 6 bases short, with 10 bases between. Per germline, CDR1 LNHDA and CDR2 SQIVND (reference sequence). The CDR3 region is CASSSTLSNEQFF. The CDR3, as DNA: TGTGCCAGTAGTAGCACCCTTAGCAATGAGCAGTTCTTC.

The genes are TRBV19 and TRBJ2-5, with 7 bases matching TRBD2. The V gene end was trimmed by 0 bases and the J gene end by 2 bases; junction bases not matched to a gene: 3. Per germline, CDR1 LNHDA and CDR2 SQIVND (reference sequence). The CDR3 totals 15 residues. DNA of the CDR3: TGTGCCAGTAGTATAGACCCGGGAGGTCAAGAGACCCAGTACTTC. It is translated as CASSIDPGGQETQYF.

The chain uses TRBV4-3 and TRBJ2-5; 13 bases are a match to TRBD2. The V and J ends lost 3 bases and 0 bases, in that order; junction bases with no gene match: 4. Germline loops: CDR1 LGHNA, CDR2 YSLEER. The CDR3 totals 17 residues. This CDR3 reads CASSQGLAGTYQETQYF. The CDR3 nucleotides are TGCGCCAGCAGCCAGGGACTAGCGGGAACGTACCAAGAGACCCAGTACTTC.

This clone has just one count. The chain links TRBV19 to TRBJ2-7, with TRBD1 identical over 7 bases. This CDR3 has 16 amino acids. Looked up from germline, CDR1 is LNHDA and CDR2 is SQIVND (reference sequence). V was clipped by 4 bases and J by 6 bases; unmatched bases: 15. CDR3 nucleotide sequence: TGTGCCAGTAGTACCGACGACACAGGGGTAGTAGGCGAGCAGTACTTC. This translates into CASSTDDTGVVGEQYF.

Here the CDR3 reads CASSLWSSGSLSEQFF. CDR3 in DNA: TGTGCCAGCAGCTTATGGTCTAGCGGGAGCTTGTCTGAGCAGTTCTTC. The J gene is TRBJ2-1, the V gene TRBV7-9; 10 nucleotides match TRBD2. CDR1 and CDR2 (germline): SEHNR, FQNEAQ (reference sequence). The CDR3 length is 16 residues. Losses at the gene ends were 2 bases for V and 9 bases for J; bases not matched to a gene: 10.

The chain recombines TRBV7-2 with TRBJ2-3; the match to TRBD2 covers 13 bases. CDR1 is SGHTA and CDR2 is FQGNSA in the germline V gene. V was pared by 5 bases and J by 2 bases, with 10 bases of the junction left unmatched. This CDR3 region has 18 residues. The CDR3 DNA is TGTGCCAGCAGCCTCGGGACTAGCGGGACTCGTCTCACAGATACGCAGTATTTT. Amino acids: CASSLGTSGTRLTDTQYF. Supplemented by reference TRBV7-2 and TRBJ2-3, the full variable domain reads GAGVSQSPSNKVTEKGKDVELRCDPISGHTALYWYRQSLGQGLEFLIYFQGNSAPDKSGLPSDRFSAERTGGSVSTLTIQRTQQEDSAVYLCASSLGTSGTRLTDTQYFGPGTRLTVL.

This chain links TRBV19 with TRBJ2-1, with D possibly matching TRBD2 (7 bases). The CDR3 loop spans 13 amino acids. The germline V gene has CDR1 LNHDA and CDR2 SQIVND (reference sequence). Trimming shortened V by 9 bases and J by 4 bases, and 13 bases separated the two germline ends. The CDR3 nucleotides read TGTGCCAGCTTAGGGGGGGGATACAATGAGCAGTTCTTC. Its translation is CASLGGGYNEQFF. Supplemented by reference TRBV19 and TRBJ2-1, the full variable domain reads DGGITQSPKYLFRKEGQNVTLSCEQNLNHDAMYWYRQDPGQGLRLIYYSQIVNDFQKGDIAEGYSVSREKKESFPLTVTSAQKNPTAFYLCASLGGGYNEQFFGPGTRLTVL.

This sequence joins TRBV7-6 and TRBJ2-6; 7 nucleotides agree with TRBD1. The CDR3 is made up of 16 amino acids. J gave up 2 bases and V 6 bases, and 7 bases lay outside the gene matches. Germline CDR1 SGHVS, CDR2 FNYEAQ. In DNA form, the CDR3 reads TGTGCCAGCAGTTCCGCCCAGGGGGCTGGGGCCAACGTCCTGACTTTC. The encoded protein is CASSSAQGAGANVLTF.

This sequence joins TRBV7-9 and TRBJ1-4; D perhaps matches TRBD1 (6 bases). Germline assignment: CDR1 SEHNR and CDR2 FQNEAQ (reference sequence). V lost 5 bases, J lost 1 base, and 8 bases lay in between. The CDR3 length is 14 residues. The CDR3 nucleotides read TGTGCCAGCAGCCCAGGGGTAACTAATGAAAAACTGTTTTTT. Its translation: CASSPGVTNEKLFF.